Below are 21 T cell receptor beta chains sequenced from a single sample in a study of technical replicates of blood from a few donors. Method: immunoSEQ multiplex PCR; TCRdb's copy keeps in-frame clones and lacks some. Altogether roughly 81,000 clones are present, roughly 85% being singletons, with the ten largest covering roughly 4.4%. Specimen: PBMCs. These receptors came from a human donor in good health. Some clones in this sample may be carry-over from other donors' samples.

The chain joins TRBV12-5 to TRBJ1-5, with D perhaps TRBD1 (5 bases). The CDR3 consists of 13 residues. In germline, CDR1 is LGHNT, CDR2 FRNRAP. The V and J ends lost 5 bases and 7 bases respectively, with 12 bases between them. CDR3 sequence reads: CASGAQGGQPQHF. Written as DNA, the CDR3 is TGTGCTAGTGGTGCGCAGGGTGGGCAGCCCCAGCATTTT.

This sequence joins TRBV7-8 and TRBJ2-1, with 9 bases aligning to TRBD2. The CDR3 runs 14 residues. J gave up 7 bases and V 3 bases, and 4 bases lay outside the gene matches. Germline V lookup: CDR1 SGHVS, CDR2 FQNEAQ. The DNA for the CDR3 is TGTGCCAGCAGCTTTGGGACTAGCAAAAATGAGCAGTTCTTC. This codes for CASSFGTSKNEQFF.

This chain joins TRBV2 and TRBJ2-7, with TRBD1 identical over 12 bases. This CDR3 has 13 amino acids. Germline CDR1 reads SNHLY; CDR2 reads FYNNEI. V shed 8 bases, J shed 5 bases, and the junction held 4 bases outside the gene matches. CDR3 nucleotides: TGTGCCAGCCGGGGACAGGGGGCCGACGAGCAGTACTTC. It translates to CASRGQGADEQYF.

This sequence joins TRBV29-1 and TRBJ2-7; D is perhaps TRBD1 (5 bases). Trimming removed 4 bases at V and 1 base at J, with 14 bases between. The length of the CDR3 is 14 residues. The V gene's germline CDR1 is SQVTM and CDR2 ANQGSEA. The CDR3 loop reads CSVVVRQRSYEQYF. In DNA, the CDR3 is TGCAGCGTTGTAGTACGACAGAGGTCCTACGAGCAGTACTTC.

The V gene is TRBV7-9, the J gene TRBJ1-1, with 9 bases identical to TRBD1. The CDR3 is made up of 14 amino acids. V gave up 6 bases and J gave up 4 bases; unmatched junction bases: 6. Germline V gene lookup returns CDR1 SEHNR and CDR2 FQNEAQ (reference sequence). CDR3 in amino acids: CASRTGGMGTEAFF. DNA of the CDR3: TGTGCCAGCAGGACAGGGGGTATGGGCACTGAAGCTTTCTTT.

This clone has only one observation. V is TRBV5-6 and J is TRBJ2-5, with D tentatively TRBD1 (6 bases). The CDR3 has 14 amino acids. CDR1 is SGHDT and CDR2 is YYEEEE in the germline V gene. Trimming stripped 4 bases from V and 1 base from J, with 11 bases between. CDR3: CASSIGQFQETQYF. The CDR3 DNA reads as TGTGCCAGCAGCATAGGACAGTTCCAAGAGACCCAGTACTTC. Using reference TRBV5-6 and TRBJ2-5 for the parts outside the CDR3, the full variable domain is DAGVTQSPTHLIKTRGQQVTLRCSPKSGHDTVSWYQQALGQGPQFIFQYYEEEERQRGNFPDRFSGHQFPNYSSELNVNALLLGDSALYLCASSIGQFQETQYFGPGTRLLVL.

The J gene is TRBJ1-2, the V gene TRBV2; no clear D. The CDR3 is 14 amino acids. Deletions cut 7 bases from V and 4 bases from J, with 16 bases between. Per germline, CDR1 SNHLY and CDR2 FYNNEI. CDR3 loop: CASTGLRGSYGYTF. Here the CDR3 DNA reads TGTGCCAGCACCGGCCTACGGGGAAGCTATGGCTACACCTTC.

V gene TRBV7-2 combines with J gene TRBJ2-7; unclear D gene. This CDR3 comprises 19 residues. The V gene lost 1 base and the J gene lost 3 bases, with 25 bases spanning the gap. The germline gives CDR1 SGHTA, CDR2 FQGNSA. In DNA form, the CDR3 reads TGTGCCAGCAGCTTAGGTGGTGGGCTCCAGGCTCGTGCGCACTACGAGCAGTACTTC. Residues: CASSLGGGLQARAHYEQYF.

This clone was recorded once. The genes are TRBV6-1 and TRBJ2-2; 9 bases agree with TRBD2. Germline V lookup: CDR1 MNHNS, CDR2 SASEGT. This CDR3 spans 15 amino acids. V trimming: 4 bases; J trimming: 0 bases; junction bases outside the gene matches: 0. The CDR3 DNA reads TGTGCCAGCAGTGGACTAGCGGCGAACACCGGGGAGCTGTTTTTT. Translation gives CASSGLAANTGELFF.

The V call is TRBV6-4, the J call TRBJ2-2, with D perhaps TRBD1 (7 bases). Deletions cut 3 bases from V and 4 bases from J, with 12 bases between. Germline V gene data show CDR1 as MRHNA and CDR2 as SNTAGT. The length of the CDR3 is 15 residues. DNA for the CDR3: TGTGCCAGCAGTGAGGAGGGGGCGACCACCGGGGAGCTGTTTTTT. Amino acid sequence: CASSEEGATTGELFF.

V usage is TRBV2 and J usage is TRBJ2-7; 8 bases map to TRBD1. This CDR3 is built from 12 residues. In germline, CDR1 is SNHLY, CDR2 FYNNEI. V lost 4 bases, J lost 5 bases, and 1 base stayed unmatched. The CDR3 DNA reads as TGTGCCAGCAGTGGGACAGGGCACGAGCAGTACTTC. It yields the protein CASSGTGHEQYF.

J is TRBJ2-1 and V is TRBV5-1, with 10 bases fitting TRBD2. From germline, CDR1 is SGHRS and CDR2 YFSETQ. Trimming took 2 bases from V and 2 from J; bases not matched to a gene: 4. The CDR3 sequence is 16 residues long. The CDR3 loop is CASSFVAGGPYNEQFF. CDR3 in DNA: TGCGCCAGCAGCTTCGTAGCGGGAGGTCCCTACAATGAGCAGTTCTTC.

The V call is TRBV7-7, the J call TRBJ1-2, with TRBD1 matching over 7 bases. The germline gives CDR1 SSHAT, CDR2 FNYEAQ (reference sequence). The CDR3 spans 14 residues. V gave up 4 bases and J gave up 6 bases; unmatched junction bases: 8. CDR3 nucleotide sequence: TGTGCCAGCAGCTCTGGGGGGCAGGGGGATGGCTACACCTTC. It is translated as CASSSGGQGDGYTF.

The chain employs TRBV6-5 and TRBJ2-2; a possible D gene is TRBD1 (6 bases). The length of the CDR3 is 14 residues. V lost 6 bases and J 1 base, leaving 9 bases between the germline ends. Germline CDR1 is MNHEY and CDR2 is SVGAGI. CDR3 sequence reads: CASRKTGNTGELFF. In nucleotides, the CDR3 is TGTGCCAGCAGAAAGACAGGGAACACCGGGGAGCTGTTTTTT.

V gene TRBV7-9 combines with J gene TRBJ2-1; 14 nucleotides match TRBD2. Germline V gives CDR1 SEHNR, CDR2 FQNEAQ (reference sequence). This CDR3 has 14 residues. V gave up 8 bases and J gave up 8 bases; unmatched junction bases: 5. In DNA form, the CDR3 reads TGTGCCAGCCCGGGACTAGCGGGAGTCGATGAGCAGTTCTTC. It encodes CASPGLAGVDEQFF. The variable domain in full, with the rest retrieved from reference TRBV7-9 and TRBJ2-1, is DTGVSQNPRHKITKRGQNVTFRCDPISEHNRLYWYRQTLGQGPEFLTYFQNEAQLEKSRLLSDRFSAERPKGSFSTLEIQRTEQGDSAMYLCASPGLAGVDEQFFGPGTRLTVL.

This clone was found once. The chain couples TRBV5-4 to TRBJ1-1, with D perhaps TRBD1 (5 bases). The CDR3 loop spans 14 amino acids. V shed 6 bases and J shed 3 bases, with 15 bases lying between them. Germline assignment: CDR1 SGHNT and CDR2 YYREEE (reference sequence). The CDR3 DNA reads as TGTGCCAGCAATTCCGGGGGTTTGGACACTGAAGCTTTCTTT. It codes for CASNSGGLDTEAFF.

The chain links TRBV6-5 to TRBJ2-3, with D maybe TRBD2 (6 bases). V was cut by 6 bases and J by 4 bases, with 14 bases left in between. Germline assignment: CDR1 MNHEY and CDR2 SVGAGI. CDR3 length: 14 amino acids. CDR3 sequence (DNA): TGTGCCAGCAGCTATTCGGGGGTTCCAGATACGCAGTATTTT. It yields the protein CASSYSGVPDTQYF.

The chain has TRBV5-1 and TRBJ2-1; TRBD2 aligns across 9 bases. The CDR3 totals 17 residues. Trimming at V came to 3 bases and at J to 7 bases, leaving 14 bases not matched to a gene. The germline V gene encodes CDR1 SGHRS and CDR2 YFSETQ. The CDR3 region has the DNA TGCGCCAGCAGCTCCCTGGGTAGCGGGGGCCCCAGGAATGAGCAGTTCTTC. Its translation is CASSSLGSGGPRNEQFF.

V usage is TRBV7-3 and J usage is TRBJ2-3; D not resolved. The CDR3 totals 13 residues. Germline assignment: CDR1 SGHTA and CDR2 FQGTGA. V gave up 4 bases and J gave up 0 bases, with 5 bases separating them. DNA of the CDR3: TGTGCCAGCAGCTCCCAAAGCACAGATACGCAGTATTTT. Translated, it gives CASSSQSTDTQYF.

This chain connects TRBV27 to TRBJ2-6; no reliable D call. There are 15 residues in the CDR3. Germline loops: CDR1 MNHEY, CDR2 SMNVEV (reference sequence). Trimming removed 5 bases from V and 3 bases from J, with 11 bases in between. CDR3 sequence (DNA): TGTGCCAGCAGTCCCGATGACTTTGGGGCCAACGTCCTGACTTTC. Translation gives CASSPDDFGANVLTF.

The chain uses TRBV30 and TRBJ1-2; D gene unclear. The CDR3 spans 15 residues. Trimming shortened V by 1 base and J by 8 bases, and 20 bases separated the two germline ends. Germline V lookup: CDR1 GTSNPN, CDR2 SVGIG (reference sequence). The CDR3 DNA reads TGTGCCTGGAGTGACCCAGGCCTTGCAGTGAACGGCTACACCTTC. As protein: CAWSDPGLAVNGYTF.